This TCR beta chain came from a study of T cells in Graves' hyperthyroidism and ophthalmopathy. Looking at the study overall: Upon initial diagnosis and before any treatment, peripheral blood was collected. The study, taken as a whole, reports: Stable hyperthyroidism and ophthalmopathy were separated using 13 V-J signatures. The model's output predicted ophthalmopathy at a median of 6.5 months prior to onset.

Using RNA transcripts as the source, TCR beta CDR3 regions were amplified. The primer set for the first-round RT-PCR of the TCR CDR3 was HTBI. TCRdb re-analysed the multiplex PCR reads in MiXCR, keeping a single row per CDR3 protein. This table has fewer than 750,000 distinct CDR3 sequences, about 15% appearing once. This clonotype has ten or more counts. Its specificity is not known. V gave up 2 bases and J gave up 6 bases; unmatched junction bases: 12. CDR3 length equals 17 residues. Sequencing was performed on blood. The receptor comes from a woman between 45 and 60 years old with Graves' ophthalmopathy. The chain has TRBV12-3 or TRBV12-4 and TRBJ1-1; TRBD1 agrees at 10 bases. CDR3 loop: CASSLLGTGDGMPEAFF. CDR3 nucleotide sequence: TGTGCCAGCAGTTTATTGGGGACAGGGGATGGGATGCCTGAAGCTTTCTTT.